This T cell receptor beta chain was obtained from a study of T cells in Graves' hyperthyroidism and ophthalmopathy. The wider study: Once the initial diagnosis was made, peripheral blood was obtained before any treatment.

The germline gives CDR1 MNHEY, CDR2 SMNVEV (reference sequence). The CDR3 loop spans 14 amino acids. V lost 0 bases to trimming and J lost 5 bases; unmatched junction nucleotides: 4. Amplification of TCR beta CDR3 regions was performed using RNA transcripts as template. When the TCR CDR3 underwent first-round RT-PCR, the HTBI primer set was used. From the multiplex PCR reads, TCRdb called clonotypes with MiXCR, one entry per CDR3 protein. The sample consists of nearly 750,000 distinct CDR3 sequences, 35% of them appearing once. Those patients with uncontrolled infection, other autoimmune disease, pregnancy or lactation were excluded.

The receptor was isolated from a woman between 40 and 55 years old with Graves' hyperthyroidism. The sequenced sample consisted of blood. V is TRBV27 and J is TRBJ2-7; 7 bases are a match to TRBD2. DNA for the CDR3: TGTGCCAGCAGTTTATCGTGGGGGAGGGACGAGCAGTACTTC. Translating it yields CASSLSWGRDEQYF.